A selection of T cell receptor beta chains follows, all from one sample in a study of cytomegalovirus exposure and HLA in healthy donors. Profiled with immunoSEQ multiplex PCR; TCRdb holds only in-frame clones, not every one. In the table there are around 200,000 clones, approximately 83% of which are singletons. Sequences were obtained from PBMCs. Source of these receptors: a woman aged 50 to 65 in good health and CMV-seropositive. CDR3s include the opening cysteine and the closing phenylalanine or tryptophan. The D gene is left open where the match is weak. The size of a clone is reported for some rows only, either as once, few or many, or as a class for expanded clones.

once	TRBV7-9	TRBJ2-2	.	TGTGCCAGCAGCTTGAGTTTAGTCGGGGAGCTGTTTTTT	CASSLSLVGELFF
.	TRBV29-1	TRBJ2-1	.	TGCAGCGCAACAGGGTCAGCTAACCCAACCTACAATGAGCAGTTCTTC	CSATGSANPTYNEQFF
.	TRBV15	TRBJ2-3	.	TGTGCCACCAGCACGCGGGGCAGCACAGATACGCAGTATTTT	CATSTRGSTDTQYF
.	TRBV18	TRBJ1-2	.	TGTGCCAGCTCACCGGAACAGAGCAGGGGCTATGGCTACACCTTC	CASSPEQSRGYGYTF
.	TRBV5-1	TRBJ2-7	TRBD2	TGCGCCAGCAGAGGAACGGGGGGAGGATACGAGCAGTACTTC	CASRGTGGGYEQYF
.	TRBV2	TRBJ1-3	.	TGTGCCAGCATGAGACAGAGCTCTGGAAACACCATATATTTT	CASMRQSSGNTIYF
few	TRBV5-6	TRBJ1-5	TRBD1	TGTGCCAGCAGCTGGACAGGGGCGCATCAGCCCCAGCATTTT	CASSWTGAHQPQHF
.	TRBV5-1	TRBJ1-1	.	TGCGCCAGCACTCTCAGGTTCGCGAACACTGAAGCTTTCTTT	CASTLRFANTEAFF
.	TRBV19	TRBJ1-4	.	TGTGCCAGTAGTAGGCGACAGGACGCTGAAAAACTGTTTTTT	CASSRRQDAEKLFF
.	TRBV7-2	TRBJ1-4	.	TGTGCCAGCAGCCGAGATGCAACTAATGAAAAACTGTTTTTT	CASSRDATNEKLFF
once	TRBV5-1	TRBJ1-1	.	TGCGCCAGCAGCTTGGCCCATCAGGGGAGGGGGACTGAAGCTTTCTTT	CASSLAHQGRGTEAFF
.	TRBV19	TRBJ1-6	TRBD1	TGTGCCAGTAGTCTTGTATCGACCGGGACAGGGAGTTCACCCCTCCACTTT	CASSLVSTGTGSSPLHF
.	TRBV6-5	TRBJ1-2	.	TGTGCCAGCAGTTACTCCGGGAGGCTTGGCTATGGCTACACCTTC	CASSYSGRLGYGYTF
.	TRBV11-3	TRBJ2-3	.	TGTGCCAGCAGCTTAGATGCGGCAGATACGCAGTATTTT	CASSLDAADTQYF
.	TRBV7-9	TRBJ2-7	TRBD2	TGTGCCAGCAGCCCAGCGGTAGCGGGGGACGTCGAGCAGTACTTC	CASSPAVAGDVEQYF
.	TRBV18	TRBJ2-2	TRBD2	TGTGCCAGCTCACCCAACGGACTAGCTTCGAACACCGGGGAGCTGTTTTTT	CASSPNGLASNTGELFF
.	TRBV18	TRBJ1-5	TRBD1	TGTGCCAGCTCACGAATGGGACAGTTAAATAGCAATCAGCCCCAGCATTTT	CASSRMGQLNSNQPQHF
.	TRBV7-9	TRBJ2-2	.	TGTGCCAGCAGACCAGCCCTCCACAGCTCCTTCATGAACACCGGGGAGCTGTTTTTT	CASRPALHSSFMNTGELFF
.	TRBV15	TRBJ1-1	.	TGTGCCACCAGCAAAGGACCGGGGACTGAAGCTTTCTTT	CATSKGPGTEAFF
.	TRBV10-3	TRBJ2-1	TRBD2	TGTGCCATCAGTGATGGACTAGCGGGGGGCTATGAGCAGTTCTTC	CAISDGLAGGYEQFF
.	TRBV6-6	TRBJ2-2	TRBD1	TGTGCCAGCAGTCCGAGGAGGACAGGGGAAATCGGGGAGCTGTTTTTT	CASSPRRTGEIGELFF
.	TRBV27	TRBJ2-3	.	TGTGCCAGCAGTTTCAGTAGCACAGATACGCAGTATTTT	CASSFSSTDTQYF
.	TRBV9	TRBJ1-1	.	TGTGCCAGCAGCGTACGGGGGGGAACTGAAGCTTTCTTT	CASSVRGGTEAFF
.	TRBV5-6	TRBJ2-7	TRBD1	TGTGCCAGCAGGATCCGGGACAGGGGCTCCTACGAGCAGTACTTC	CASRIRDRGSYEQYF
.	TRBV6-5	TRBJ1-6	.	TGTGCCAGCAGTTACTCGTTAAATTCACCCCTCCACTTT	CASSYSLNSPLHF
.	TRBV6-5	TRBJ2-1	.	TGTGCCAGCACTCAGGGTACGTCGGCCCACAATGAGCAGTTCTTC	CASTQGTSAHNEQFF
.	TRBV19	TRBJ2-6	.	TGTGCCAGTAGTTCGGGACTTCTCTCTGGGGCCAACGTCCTGACTTTC	CASSSGLLSGANVLTF
.	TRBV4-1	TRBJ2-3	TRBD1	TGCGCCAGCAGCCCGGGACAGGGCTGGGATACGCAGTATTTT	CASSPGQGWDTQYF
.	TRBV11-3	TRBJ2-7	TRBD2	TGTGCCAGCAGCCCCGGGGGAGGGTACTACGAGCAGTACTTC	CASSPGGGYYEQYF
.	TRBV7-6	TRBJ1-1	TRBD1	TGTGCCAGCAGCTCGGACAGGGGGCGTGATAGATCGGACACTGAAGCTTTCTTT	CASSSDRGRDRSDTEAFF
few	TRBV2	TRBJ2-3	.	TGTGCCAGCACTGTCACAGATACGCAGTATTTT	CASTVTDTQYF
.	TRBV5-4	TRBJ2-5	.	TGTGCCAGCAGCCCTGGACAGATGGAGACCCAGTACTTC	CASSPGQMETQYF
.	TRBV7-2	TRBJ2-7	TRBD2	TGTGCCAGCAGCCCCCAGGCTAGCGGCTACGAGCAGTACTTC	CASSPQASGYEQYF
.	TRBV5-1	TRBJ1-2	TRBD1	TGCGCCAGCAGTTCTTACACGACAGGGGGCGATGGCTACACCTTC	CASSSYTTGGDGYTF
once	TRBV11-2	TRBJ2-7	.	TGTGCCAGCAGCCTAACCTCCGGGGTGAGCTCCTACGAGCAGTACTTC	CASSLTSGVSSYEQYF
.	TRBV19	TRBJ2-5	TRBD1	TGTGCCAGTAGTCTGAAATGGACAGGGGGCCGGTATAGAACAGAGACCCAGTACTTC	CASSLKWTGGRYRTETQYF
.	TRBV28	TRBJ1-6	TRBD1	TGTGCCAGCAGACGAACAGGGGCTAATTCACCCCTCCACTTT	CASRRTGANSPLHF
.	TRBV27	TRBJ1-5	TRBD1	TGTGCCAGCAGTCCCAGACAGGGGGGTCAGCCCCAGCATTTT	CASSPRQGGQPQHF
.	TRBV6-6	TRBJ1-4	.	TGTGCCAGCAGCTCCGATGAAAAACTGTTTTTT	CASSSDEKLFF
.	TRBV18	TRBJ1-2	TRBD1	TGTGCCAGCTCACGGGACAGTATCTATGGCTACACCTTC	CASSRDSIYGYTF